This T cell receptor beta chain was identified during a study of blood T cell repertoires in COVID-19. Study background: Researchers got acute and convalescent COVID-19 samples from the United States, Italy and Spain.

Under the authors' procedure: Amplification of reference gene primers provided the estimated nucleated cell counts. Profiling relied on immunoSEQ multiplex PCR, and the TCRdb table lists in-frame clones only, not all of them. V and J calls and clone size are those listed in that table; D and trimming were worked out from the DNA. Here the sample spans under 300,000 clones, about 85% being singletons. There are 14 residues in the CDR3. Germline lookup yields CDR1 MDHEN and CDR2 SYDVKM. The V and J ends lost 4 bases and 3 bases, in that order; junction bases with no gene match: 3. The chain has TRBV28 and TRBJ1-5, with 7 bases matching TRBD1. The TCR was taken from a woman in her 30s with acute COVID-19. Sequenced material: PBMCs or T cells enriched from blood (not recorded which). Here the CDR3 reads CASSYTGVNQPQHF. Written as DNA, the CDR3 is TGTGCCAGCAGTTATACAGGGGTCAATCAGCCCCAGCATTTT. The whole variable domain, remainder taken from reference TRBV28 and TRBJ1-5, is DVKVTQSSRYLVKRTGEKVFLECVQDMDHENMFWYRQDPGLGLRLIYFSYDVKMKEKGDIPEGYSVSREKKERFSLILESASTNQTSMYLCASSYTGVNQPQHFGDGTRLSIL.